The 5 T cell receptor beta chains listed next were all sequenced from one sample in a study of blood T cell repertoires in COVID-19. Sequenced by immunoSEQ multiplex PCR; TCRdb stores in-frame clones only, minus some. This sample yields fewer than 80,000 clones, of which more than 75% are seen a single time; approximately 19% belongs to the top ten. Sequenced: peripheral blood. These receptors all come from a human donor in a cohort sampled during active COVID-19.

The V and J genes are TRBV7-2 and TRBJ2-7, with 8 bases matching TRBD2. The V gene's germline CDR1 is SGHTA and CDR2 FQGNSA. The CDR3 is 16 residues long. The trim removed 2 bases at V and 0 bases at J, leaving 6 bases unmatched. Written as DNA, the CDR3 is TGTGCCAGCAGCTTAAGTAGCGGGGAAAGCTCCTACGAGCAGTACTTC. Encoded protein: CASSLSSGESSYEQYF.

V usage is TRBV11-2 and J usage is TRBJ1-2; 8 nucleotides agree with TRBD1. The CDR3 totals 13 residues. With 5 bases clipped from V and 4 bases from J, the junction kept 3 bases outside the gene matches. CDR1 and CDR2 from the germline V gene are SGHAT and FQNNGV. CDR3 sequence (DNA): TGTGCCAGCAGCCCCGGACAGGGCTATGGCTACACCTTC. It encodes CASSPGQGYGYTF.

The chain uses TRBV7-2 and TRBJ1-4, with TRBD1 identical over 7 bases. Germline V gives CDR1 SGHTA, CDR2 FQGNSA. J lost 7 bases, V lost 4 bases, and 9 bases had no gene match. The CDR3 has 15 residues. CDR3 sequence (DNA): TGTGCCAGCAGCTCTCGGACAGGTTTAGTTGAAAAACTGTTTTTT. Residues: CASSSRTGLVEKLFF.

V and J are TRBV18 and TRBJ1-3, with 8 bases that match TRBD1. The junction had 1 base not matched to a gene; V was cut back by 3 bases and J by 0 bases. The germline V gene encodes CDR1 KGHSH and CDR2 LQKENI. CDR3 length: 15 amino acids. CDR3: CASSPTGGSGNTIYF. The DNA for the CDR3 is TGTGCCAGCTCACCCACAGGGGGCTCTGGAAACACCATATATTTT.

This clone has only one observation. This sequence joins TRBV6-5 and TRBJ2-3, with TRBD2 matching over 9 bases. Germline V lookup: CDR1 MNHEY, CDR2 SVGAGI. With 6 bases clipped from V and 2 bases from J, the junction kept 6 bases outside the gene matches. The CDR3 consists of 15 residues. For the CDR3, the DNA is TGTGCCAGCAGCAAACTAGCGGGTATCACAGATACGCAGTATTTT. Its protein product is CASSKLAGITDTQYF.